The clone carrying this T cell receptor beta chain was picked up a small number of times. Its antigen remains unknown. The V end was cut by 7 bases, the J end by 0 bases, with 12 bases between. The CDR3 covers 14 residues. Germline CDR1 SNHLY, CDR2 FYNNEI. Sample-barcoded 5' priming and a J-beta primer mix drove a second PCR of roughly 7 to 11 cycles. TCRdb re-analysed the 5' RACE reads in MiXCR, keeping a single row per CDR3 protein. The table has some 1.1 million distinct CDR3 sequences, more than 30% seen once. The sample belongs to a study of blood T cells in healthy people across ages. Study-wide findings and caveats: Naive T cell percentage showed a strong correlation with TCR beta diversity.

The sequence came from a young man in good health. Sequenced sample: blood. The chain combines TRBV2 with TRBJ1-1; D perhaps matches TRBD1 (6 bases). The DNA of the CDR3 is TGTGCCAGCACCAGACAGGCGGTGAACACTGAAGCTTTCTTT. Amino acids: CASTRQAVNTEAFF.